The rows below give T cell receptor beta chains drawn from one sample of a study of cytomegalovirus exposure and HLA in healthy donors. Only in-frame clones appear in the TCRdb table, and some are missing; sequencing was by immunoSEQ multiplex PCR. Its table lists about 200,000 clones. Sequenced: PBMCs. These receptor sequences come from a girl aged 2 to 10 in good health and CMV-seropositive. Both conserved end residues are part of each CDR3. Fields, in order: CDR3 DNA, CDR3 protein, J gene, V gene, D gene, CDR3 length. D genes are given only for firm matches.

cdr3_nt: TGTGCCAGCAGCCTGGGGAGGTTAGATACGCAGTATTTT
cdr3_aa: CASSLGRLDTQYF
j_call: TRBJ2-3
v_call: TRBV7-9
d_call: NA
cdr3_length: 13

cdr3_nt: TGTGCCAGCAGCTCCTCGCAGGGGCTAGCCAAAAACATTCAGTACTTC
cdr3_aa: CASSSSQGLAKNIQYF
j_call: TRBJ2-4
v_call: TRBV7-9
d_call: NA
cdr3_length: 16

cdr3_nt: TGTGCCTGGAGTGTGGGCAGTCCCTACGAGCAGTACTTC
cdr3_aa: CAWSVGSPYEQYF
j_call: TRBJ2-7
v_call: TRBV30
d_call: NA
cdr3_length: 13

cdr3_nt: TGTGCCAGTAGTGAAGGACAATCCGGGACTAGTCTGTCAGATACGCAGTATTTT
cdr3_aa: CASSEGQSGTSLSDTQYF
j_call: TRBJ2-3
v_call: TRBV19
d_call: TRBD2
cdr3_length: 18

cdr3_nt: TGTGCCAGCATCCTAGGGGGGACAGGGGATGAGACCCAGTACTTC
cdr3_aa: CASILGGTGDETQYF
j_call: TRBJ2-5
v_call: TRBV2
d_call: TRBD1
cdr3_length: 15

cdr3_nt: TGTGCCAGCTTAAAGAGCGAGAGCTCCTACAATGAGCAGTTCTTC
cdr3_aa: CASLKSESSYNEQFF
j_call: TRBJ2-1
v_call: TRBV27
d_call: NA
cdr3_length: 15

cdr3_nt: TGTGCTAGTGGTCCCGGACAGGGGAACTCTGGAAACACCATATATTTT
cdr3_aa: CASGPGQGNSGNTIYF
j_call: TRBJ1-3
v_call: TRBV12-5
d_call: TRBD1
cdr3_length: 16

cdr3_nt: TGTGCCAGCAGCTTAGCGGGCGGGGGCGCTAGCTCCTACAATGAGCAGTTCTTC
cdr3_aa: CASSLAGGGASSYNEQFF
j_call: TRBJ2-1
v_call: TRBV7-2
d_call: NA
cdr3_length: 18

cdr3_nt: TGTGCCAGCAGTTTAGAACAGGGACGCACCGGGGAGCTGTTTTTT
cdr3_aa: CASSLEQGRTGELFF
j_call: TRBJ2-2
v_call: TRBV28
d_call: NA
cdr3_length: 15

cdr3_nt: TGTGCAAGTTACTTTTCCGGGGGGTCTTATTCGACCGGGGAGCTGTTTTTT
cdr3_aa: CASYFSGGSYSTGELFF
j_call: TRBJ2-2
v_call: TRBV12-2
d_call: NA
cdr3_length: 17

cdr3_nt: TGTGCCAGCAGCTTAGGGAAAGTAGAGCGTAGAGGGGGCATGGATACGCAGTATTTT
cdr3_aa: CASSLGKVERRGGMDTQYF
j_call: TRBJ2-3
v_call: TRBV11-3
d_call: TRBD1
cdr3_length: 19

cdr3_nt: TGTGCCAGCAGTGAAAGGGGACAAACAGGGACCTATGGCTACACCTTC
cdr3_aa: CASSERGQTGTYGYTF
j_call: TRBJ1-2
v_call: TRBV6-1
d_call: NA
cdr3_length: 16